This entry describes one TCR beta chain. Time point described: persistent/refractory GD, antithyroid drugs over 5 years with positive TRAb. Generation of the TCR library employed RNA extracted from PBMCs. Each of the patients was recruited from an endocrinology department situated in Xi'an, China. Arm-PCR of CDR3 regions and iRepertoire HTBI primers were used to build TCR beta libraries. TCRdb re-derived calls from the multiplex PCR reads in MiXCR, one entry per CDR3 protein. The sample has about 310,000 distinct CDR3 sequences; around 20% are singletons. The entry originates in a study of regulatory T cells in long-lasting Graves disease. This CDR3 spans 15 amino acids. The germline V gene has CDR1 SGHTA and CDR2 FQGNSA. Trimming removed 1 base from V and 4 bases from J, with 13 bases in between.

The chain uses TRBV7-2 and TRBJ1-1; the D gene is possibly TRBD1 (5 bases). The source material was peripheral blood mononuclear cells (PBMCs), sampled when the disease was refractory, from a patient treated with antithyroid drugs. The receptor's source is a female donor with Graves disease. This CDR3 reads CASSLGGSLGTEAFF. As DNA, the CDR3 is TGTGCCAGCAGCTTAGGGGGCTCATTGGGCACTGAAGCTTTCTTT.